What follows are 25 T cell receptor beta chains derived from one specimen sequenced in a study of blood T cell repertoires in COVID-19. Libraries were prepared by immunoSEQ multiplex PCR; TCRdb keeps only in-frame clonotypes and omits some of them. This table has 120,000 to 150,000 clones, 85% to 90% appearing once. Sequencing was done on a sample of peripheral blood. The receptors were sampled from a human donor in a cohort sampled during active COVID-19.

The J gene is TRBJ2-3, the V gene TRBV10-3, with TRBD2 matching 8 bases. Germline V CDR1 and CDR2: ENHRY, SYGVKD. The CDR3 contains 14 residues. The V and J ends lost 7 bases and 1 base, in that order; junction bases with no gene match: 4. The CDR3 reads CAINPAGGTDTQYF. The CDR3 nucleotides are TGTGCCATCAATCCAGCGGGGGGCACAGATACGCAGTATTTT.

The count of this clone is one. This chain links TRBV5-6 with TRBJ2-1, with TRBD2 matching over 9 bases. Germline CDR1 reads SGHDT; CDR2 reads YYEEEE. With 2 bases clipped from V and 6 bases from J, the junction kept 6 bases outside the gene matches. This CDR3 comprises 15 residues. In nucleotides, the CDR3 is TGTGCCAGCAGCTTTCTGGGTAGCGGGGGCAATGAGCAGTTCTTC. Translation gives CASSFLGSGGNEQFF. Complete variable domain (other parts from reference TRBV5-6 and TRBJ2-1): DAGVTQSPTHLIKTRGQQVTLRCSPKSGHDTVSWYQQALGQGPQFIFQYYEEEERQRGNFPDRFSGHQFPNYSSELNVNALLLGDSALYLCASSFLGSGGNEQFFGPGTRLTVL.

V and J are TRBV5-6 and TRBJ1-1; D is possibly TRBD1 (5 bases). Looked up from germline, CDR1 is SGHDT and CDR2 is YYEEEE. Trimming stripped 4 bases from V and 10 bases from J, with 20 bases between. CDR3 length equals 14 residues. Written as DNA, the CDR3 is TGTGCCAGCAGCCCAGCGGGACTGCCAGGTGGAGCTTTCTTT. This translates into CASSPAGLPGGAFF.

The chain has TRBV11-3 and TRBJ2-7; 7 bases are a match to TRBD2. The CDR3 spans 15 residues. Germline CDR1 reads SGHNT; CDR2 reads YENEEA. Germline trimming cut 2 bases from V and 0 bases from J; bases unmatched to any gene: 4. The CDR3: CASSLTRESSYEQYF. CDR3 nucleotide sequence: TGTGCCAGCAGCTTAACGCGGGAGAGCTCCTACGAGCAGTACTTC.

CDR3 DNA sequence: TGTGCCATCAGTGGGACAGGGGGTGACGAGCAGTACTTC. It translates to CAISGTGGDEQYF. This chain connects TRBV10-3 to TRBJ2-7; TRBD1 matches at 10 bases. The length of the CDR3 is 13 residues. CDR1 and CDR2 from the germline V gene are ENHRY and SYGVKD. V dropped 4 bases and J dropped 5; count of bases not matched to a gene: 2.

This clone was counted only a few times. The rearrangement uses TRBV7-6 and TRBJ2-7; the D gene is possibly TRBD1 (6 bases). Trimming took 0 bases from V and 7 from J, leaving 13 bases between them. The CDR3 has 14 amino acids. Looked up from germline, CDR1 is SGHVS and CDR2 is FNYEAQ. As DNA, the CDR3 is TGTGCCAGCAGCTTAGCTCCAGGGGCAAAGGAGCAGTACTTC. Translation: CASSLAPGAKEQYF.

The chain carries TRBV14 and TRBJ2-3; TRBD2 matches at 8 bases. The germline V gene has CDR1 SGHDN and CDR2 FVKESK. Unmatched junction bases numbered 10, after V lost 1 base and J lost 4 bases. The CDR3 covers 17 residues. The CDR3 nucleotides read TGTGCCAGCAGCCAAGGACTAGCGAGAGGGAGGGCAGATACGCAGTATTTT. Its translation: CASSQGLARGRADTQYF. The complete variable domain, with remaining parts taken from reference TRBV14 and TRBJ2-3, reads EAGVTQFPSHSVIEKGQTVTLRCDPISGHDNLYWYRRVMGKEIKFLLHFVKESKQDESGMPNNRFLAERTGGTYSTLKVQPAELEDSGVYFCASSQGLARGRADTQYFGPGTRLTVL.

The genes are TRBV7-3 and TRBJ2-1; D uncertain. The V end lost 2 bases, the J end lost 5 bases, and 7 bases lay between the germline ends. Germline assignment: CDR1 SGHTA and CDR2 FQGTGA. This CDR3 has 13 amino acids. The CDR3 nucleotides read TGTGCCAGCAGCTTATATTCCGACAATGAGCAGTTCTTC. As protein: CASSLYSDNEQFF.

The CDR3 DNA reads TGTGCCAGCAGCCGGACTAGCCCCTACAATGAGCAGTTCTTC. As protein: CASSRTSPYNEQFF. The rearrangement links TRBV5-8 to TRBJ2-1; 8 bases match TRBD2. Losses at the gene ends were 4 bases for V and 2 bases for J; bases not matched to a gene: 2. This CDR3 region has 14 residues. CDR1 SGHTS and CDR2 YDEGEE come from the germline V gene.

This clone is a singleton in its sample. The chain has TRBV13 and TRBJ1-1; TRBD1 matches at 7 bases. V was clipped by 2 bases and J by 0 bases; unmatched bases: 3. CDR1 PRHDT and CDR2 FYEKMQ come from the germline V gene (reference sequence). The CDR3 length is 15 residues. The CDR3 reads CASSLRGLLNTEAFF. The CDR3 DNA is TGTGCCAGCAGCTTAAGGGGGCTATTGAACACTGAAGCTTTCTTT.

This clone was recorded only once. The chain recombines TRBV6-6 with TRBJ1-1, with 9 bases identical to TRBD1. Germline CDR1 and CDR2: MNHNY and SVGAGI (reference sequence). The trim removed 6 bases at V and 6 bases at J, leaving 11 bases unmatched. The CDR3 has 15 residues. The CDR3 reads CASRQNDRGSAEAFF. The DNA for the CDR3 is TGTGCCAGCAGGCAGAATGACAGGGGGTCGGCTGAAGCTTTCTTT.

The V and J genes are TRBV9 and TRBJ1-6, with 7 positions matching TRBD1. The trim removed 4 bases at V and 3 bases at J, leaving 10 bases unmatched. This CDR3 comprises 17 residues. Germline values: CDR1 SGDLS, CDR2 YYNGEE. CDR3 bases: TGTGCCAGCAGCTCTGGGGACAGCCAAATCTATAATTCACCCCTCCACTTT. It translates to CASSSGDSQIYNSPLHF.

The chain couples TRBV28 to TRBJ1-1; 7 bases agree with TRBD1. Per germline, CDR1 MDHEN and CDR2 SYDVKM. The CDR3 spans 16 residues. Losses at the gene ends were 6 bases for V and 0 bases for J; bases not matched to a gene: 10. The CDR3 DNA is TGTGCCAGCAGCCGGGCCGGGACAGAGATGAACACTGAAGCTTTCTTT. It encodes CASSRAGTEMNTEAFF.

This chain connects TRBV2 to TRBJ1-6; D gene unclear. CDR1 and CDR2 from the germline V gene are SNHLY and FYNNEI. The length of the CDR3 is 15 residues. V lost 1 base to trimming and J lost 7 bases, with 11 bases between them. CDR3 sequence (DNA): TGTGCCAGCAGTGAAGAGTTCGCGTCCAATTCACCCCTCCACTTT. It is translated as CASSEEFASNSPLHF.

This chain connects TRBV28 to TRBJ1-6; no clear D gene. Germline V CDR1 and CDR2: MDHEN, SYDVKM. This CDR3 contains 20 residues. V gave up 3 bases and J gave up 0 bases, with 21 bases separating them. DNA of the CDR3: TGTGCCAGCAGTTTTTTCCCTCCAACTGCGAGAAGCTCCTATAATTCACCCCTCCACTTT. This sequence encodes CASSFFPPTARSSYNSPLHF. The full variable domain, with the rest looked up from reference TRBV28 and TRBJ1-6, is DVKVTQSSRYLVKRTGEKVFLECVQDMDHENMFWYRQDPGLGLRLIYFSYDVKMKEKGDIPEGYSVSREKKERFSLILESASTNQTSMYLCASSFFPPTARSSYNSPLHFGNGTRLTVT.

This chain joins TRBV27 and TRBJ1-2; D is possibly TRBD1 (5 bases). This CDR3 has 15 amino acids. Per the germline V gene, CDR1 is MNHEY and CDR2 is SMNVEV (reference sequence). V lost 3 bases and J 4 bases, leaving 15 bases between the germline ends. This CDR3 is CASSLGQSPLYGYTF. The CDR3 region has the DNA TGTGCCAGCAGTTTGGGGCAATCGCCACTCTATGGCTACACCTTC.

The chain recombines TRBV14 with TRBJ1-2, with 7 bases lining up with TRBD1. V was clipped by 0 bases and J by 4 bases; unmatched bases: 5. The CDR3 runs 15 residues. Germline V CDR1 and CDR2: SGHDN, FVKESK. CDR3 residues: CASSQDTGAPYGYTF. CDR3 in DNA: TGTGCCAGCAGCCAAGACACAGGGGCCCCCTATGGCTACACCTTC.

This clone has only a few counts. The chain couples TRBV25-1 to TRBJ1-3, with TRBD1 as a possible D gene (5 bases). The CDR3 extends over 16 amino acids. The V gene lost 2 bases and the J gene lost 0 bases, with 11 bases spanning the gap. CDR1 MGHDK and CDR2 SYGVNS come from the germline V gene. CDR3 nucleotides: TGTGCCAGCAGTGAAGACAGATACCTCTCTGGAAACACCATATATTTT. This codes for CASSEDRYLSGNTIYF.

The gene calls are TRBV6-5 and TRBJ2-7; D remains unclear. V was clipped by 5 bases and J by 3 bases, with 14 bases between them. The germline gives CDR1 MNHEY, CDR2 SVGAGI. There are 14 residues in the CDR3. The DNA of the CDR3 is TGTGCCAGCAGTCCTTTCGGAGATTACTACGAGCAGTACTTC. It specifies CASSPFGDYYEQYF.

CDR3 residues: CASSPVTGNTEAFF. CDR3 coding DNA: TGTGCCAGCAGCCCTGTGACGGGAAACACTGAAGCTTTCTTT. V usage is TRBV9 and J usage is TRBJ1-1, with unresolved D. Germline values: CDR1 SGDLS, CDR2 YYNGEE. The CDR3 covers 14 residues. V was cut by 4 bases and J by 2 bases, with 12 bases left in between.

The count of this clone is one. The V and J genes are TRBV16 and TRBJ1-5; 7 nucleotides line up with TRBD1. This CDR3 has 17 residues. J gave up 4 bases and V 2 bases, and 11 bases lay outside the gene matches. Germline assignment: CDR1 KGHSY and CDR2 FQNENV. The CDR3 loop is CASSQRLRNRGNQPQHF. The CDR3 DNA follows: TGTGCCAGCAGCCAACGGCTGCGCAACAGGGGTAATCAGCCCCAGCATTTT.

The chain couples TRBV28 to TRBJ2-1; 7 positions match TRBD1. The CDR3 loop spans 17 amino acids. Trimming cost V 1 base and J 6 bases; bases outside gene matches: 12. In germline, CDR1 is MDHEN, CDR2 SYDVKM. The CDR3 loop is CASSLLTGWGSGNEQFF. CDR3 bases: TGTGCCAGCAGTTTATTGACAGGGTGGGGTAGTGGCAATGAGCAGTTCTTC.

V gene TRBV3-1 (or the pseudogene TRBV3-2) combines with J gene TRBJ1-6, with D unresolved. V shed 0 bases and J shed 7 bases, with 10 bases lying between them. CDR1 is LGHDT and CDR2 is YNNKEL in the germline V gene (reference sequence). The CDR3 contains 15 residues. The CDR3: CASSQDLRENSPLHF. The DNA of the CDR3 is TGTGCCAGCAGCCAAGATTTACGGGAAAATTCACCCCTCCACTTT.

This clone showed up just once. The V gene is TRBV6-5, the J gene TRBJ1-1, with 7 bases fitting TRBD1. The CDR3 sequence is 14 residues long. J was trimmed by 11 bases and V by 7 bases; bases with no gene match: 16. Germline values: CDR1 MNHEY, CDR2 SVGAGI. The CDR3 protein is CASNKRNRGRGAFF. In DNA form, the CDR3 reads TGTGCCAGCAACAAAAGAAACAGGGGTAGGGGCGCTTTCTTT.

This clone was seen a single time. The chain links TRBV27 to TRBJ2-3; possibly TRBD2 for D (5 bases). V lost 4 bases and J lost 0, with 11 bases in between. The CDR3 sequence is 15 residues long. The germline gives CDR1 MNHEY, CDR2 SMNVEV (reference sequence). CDR3 protein: CASSSLAASTDTQYF. CDR3 DNA: TGTGCCAGCAGTTCCCTAGCAGCTAGCACAGATACGCAGTATTTT.